The subject of this entry is one T cell receptor (beta chain). As it was prepared, the TCRbeta library received unique molecular identifiers. MiXCR, run by TCRdb on the PCR reads, gives a single entry per CDR3 protein. There are around 380,000 distinct CDR3 sequences in the sample; roughly 10% occur only once, and approximately 5% lies in the top ten. The data derive from a study of T-cell reconstitution after alpha-beta-depleted transplantation in children. V dropped 4 bases and J dropped 5 bases, with 15 bases sitting between them. This CDR3 spans 14 amino acids. Germline CDR1 reads SGHRS; CDR2 reads YFSETQ.

The chain joins TRBV5-1 to TRBJ2-5; maybe TRBD2 (6 bases). The source is a human donor who donated a stem cell graft to a child with acute myeloid leukemia. Here the sequenced sample was PBMCs from the stem cell graft donor, taken from the stem cell graft. The CDR3, as DNA: TGCGCCAGCAGCGAGACTAGTTCGGGGGAGACCCAGTACTTC. It is translated as CASSETSSGETQYF. The full variable domain, in which reference TRBV5-1 and TRBJ2-5 provide the parts outside the CDR3, is KAGVTQTPRYLIKTRGQQVTLSCSPISGHRSVSWYQQTPGQGLQFLFEYFSETQRNKGNFPGRFSGRQFSNSRSEMNVSTLELGDSALYLCASSETSSGETQYFGPGTRLLVL.